This entry lists 17 T cell receptor beta chains sequenced from one sample in a study of T-cell reconstitution after alpha-beta-depleted transplantation in children. This sample's TCRbeta library carried unique molecular identifier barcodes. TCRdb independently ran MiXCR on the PCR reads; one entry per CDR3 protein. The data show around 340,000 distinct CDR3 sequences, 10% to 15% seen once. This material consisted of PBMCs, taken from the stem cell graft. All receptors derive from a human donor who donated a stem cell graft to a child with Fanconi anemia.

This clonotype was counted between two and nine times. The V gene is TRBV20-1, the J gene TRBJ2-2; D is ambiguous. The CDR3 spans 11 residues. Germline-derived CDR1 and CDR2 are DFQATT and SNEGSKA (reference sequence). This CDR3 reads CPTNNTGELFF. The CDR3, as DNA: TGCCCCACTAACAACACCGGGGAGCTGTTTTTT.

The chain uses TRBV15 and TRBJ1-4, with no clear D. V was shortened by 0 bases and J by 0 bases, with 8 bases between the two germline ends. CDR1 is LNHNV, CDR2 YYDKDF, per germline (reference sequence). The CDR3 has 16 residues. DNA of the CDR3: TGTGCCACCAGCAGAGATAGGGCCGCAACTAATGAAAAACTGTTTTTT. This sequence encodes CATSRDRAATNEKLFF. The entire variable domain, with the rest obtained from reference TRBV15 and TRBJ1-4, is as follows: DAMVIQNPRYQVTQFGKPVTLSCSQTLNHNVMYWYQQKSSQAPKLLFHYYDKDFNNEADTPDNFQSRRPNTSFCFLDIRSPGLGDTAMYLCATSRDRAATNEKLFFGSGTQLSVL.

There are a few counts of this clonotype. V and J are TRBV10-3 and TRBJ2-1; D assignment may be TRBD1 or TRBD2 (6 bases each). The CDR3 spans 13 residues. Germline V gives CDR1 ENHRY, CDR2 SYGVKD. The V gene lost 8 bases and the J gene lost 6 bases, with 14 bases spanning the gap. The CDR3 is CAIGGRFSNEQFF. In DNA form, the CDR3 reads TGTGCCATCGGGGGGCGCTTCAGCAATGAGCAGTTCTTC.

This clonotype was observed a handful of times. The V gene is TRBV12-3 or TRBV12-4, the J gene TRBJ1-1; D remains ambiguous. The CDR3 sequence is 15 residues long. The V gene lost 6 bases and the J gene lost 2 bases, with 16 bases spanning the gap. CDR3 sequence: CASRPMRHFNTEAFF. CDR3 DNA: TGTGCCAGCAGGCCGATGAGACACTTTAACACTGAAGCTTTCTTT.

This clonotype was seen ten or more times. This rearrangement joins TRBV20-1 to TRBJ1-1; D not certain. V lost 3 bases, J lost 4 bases, and 9 bases lay in between. The CDR3 loop spans 12 amino acids. Germline-derived CDR1 and CDR2 are DFQATT and SNEGSKA (reference sequence). CDR3 in amino acids: CSASAGSTEAFF. DNA of the CDR3: TGCAGTGCTAGTGCGGGGAGCACTGAAGCTTTCTTT.

This clonotype came up many times. V is TRBV29-1 and J is TRBJ1-5; perhaps TRBD1 as D (5 bases). Germline values: CDR1 SQVTM, CDR2 ANQGSEA. This CDR3 has 13 residues. V shed 5 bases and J shed 0 bases, with 8 bases lying between them. The CDR3 loop is CSVLTDSNQPQHF. The CDR3 DNA reads TGCAGCGTTCTGACAGATAGCAATCAGCCCCAGCATTTT.

There are many counts of this clonotype. The chain is built from TRBV20-1 and TRBJ2-1; 7 nucleotides agree with TRBD2. This CDR3 is 13 amino acids long. Trimming removed 6 bases from V and 7 bases from J; junction bases left unmatched: 9. Germline CDR1 reads DFQATT; CDR2 reads SNEGSKA (reference sequence). CDR3 DNA: TGCAGTGCGCCTACTAGCGCTAGGAATGAGCAGTTCTTC. Residues: CSAPTSARNEQFF.

This clonotype occurred a few times. V is TRBV20-1 and J is TRBJ1-3; D might be TRBD1 (6 bases). Germline V CDR1 and CDR2: DFQATT, SNEGSKA (reference sequence). V was clipped by 3 bases and J by 0 bases, with 12 bases between them. The CDR3 spans 15 residues. The CDR3: CSASSPRGSGNTIYF. CDR3 in DNA: TGCAGTGCTAGTAGTCCCAGGGGCTCTGGAAACACCATATATTTT.

The chain uses TRBV4-2 and TRBJ2-4; D might be TRBD2 (7 bases). V was clipped by 0 bases and J by 7 bases, with 16 bases between them. Looked up from germline, CDR1 is LGHNA and CDR2 is YNFKEQ. CDR3 size: 16 residues. The DNA of the CDR3 is TGTGCCAGCAGCCAAGATCGGGGGGCCAGTAGGAACATTCAGTACTTC. Translated, it gives CASSQDRGASRNIQYF.

This clonotype turned up a few times. CDR3: CASSSDRGQPQHF. CDR3 in DNA: TGTGCCAGCAGCTCAGACAGAGGTCAGCCCCAGCATTTT. The chain combines TRBV16 with TRBJ1-5, with D possibly being TRBD1 (5 bases). Germline values: CDR1 KGHSY, CDR2 FQNENV. The CDR3 is 13 amino acids. V lost 5 bases to trimming and J lost 6 bases, with 11 bases between them.

This clonotype occurred a few times. J is TRBJ1-1 and V is TRBV18; maybe TRBD1 (5 bases). Germline CDR1 reads KGHSH; CDR2 reads LQKENI. This CDR3 has 15 amino acids. V gave up 6 bases and J gave up 3 bases, with 17 bases separating them. The CDR3 is CASSLAQGWYTEAFF. CDR3 sequence (DNA): TGTGCCAGCTCCCTGGCCCAGGGTTGGTACACTGAAGCTTTCTTT.

This clonotype occurred many times. This sequence joins TRBV29-1 and TRBJ2-5; weak D call: TRBD1 (5 bases). In germline, CDR1 is SQVTM, CDR2 ANQGSEA. The length of the CDR3 is 13 residues. V lost 4 bases to trimming and J lost 1 base, with 10 bases between them. In DNA form, the CDR3 reads TGCAGCGTTGGTAGCAGGGCCCAAGAGACCCAGTACTTC. It translates to CSVGSRAQETQYF.

The V call is TRBV4-1, the J call TRBJ1-4; no firm D call. From germline, CDR1 is MGHRA and CDR2 YSYEKL. This CDR3 spans 14 amino acids. Trimming stripped 5 bases from V and 1 base from J, with 8 bases between. The CDR3 loop reads CASSEGGTNEKLFF. CDR3 sequence (DNA): TGCGCCAGCAGCGAGGGCGGAACTAATGAAAAACTGTTTTTT.

This clonotype was detected many times. V is TRBV2 and J is TRBJ1-1; TRBD1 is a possible D gene (6 bases). The CDR3 is 12 residues long. The V end was cut by 9 bases, the J end by 0 bases, with 8 bases between. Germline-derived CDR1 and CDR2 are SNHLY and FYNNEI. In nucleotides, the CDR3 is TGTGCCAGTGGGACATTGAACACTGAAGCTTTCTTT. Protein: CASGTLNTEAFF.

V and J are TRBV7-6 and TRBJ1-5; 7 bases agree with TRBD1. Losses at the gene ends were 5 bases for V and 5 bases for J; bases not matched to a gene: 9. CDR3 size: 15 residues. The germline V gene encodes CDR1 SGHVS and CDR2 FNYEAQ. This chain's CDR3 is CASSPRPGTDQPQHF. The CDR3 nucleotides read TGTGCCAGCAGCCCCCGACCCGGGACAGATCAGCCCCAGCATTTT.

The V call is TRBV20-1, the J call TRBJ2-2, with TRBD2 as a possible D gene (6 bases). Germline V gene data show CDR1 as DFQATT and CDR2 as SNEGSKA (reference sequence). The V end was cut by 6 bases, the J end by 8 bases, with 16 bases between. The CDR3 covers 13 residues. In nucleotides, the CDR3 is TGCAGTGCCAAGGAGGGAGGTGGTGGGGAGCTGTTTTTT. Protein product: CSAKEGGGGELFF.

V is TRBV11-2 and J is TRBJ1-1; D is unresolved. Germline V gives CDR1 SGHAT, CDR2 FQNNGV. The V end was cut by 7 bases, the J end by 4 bases, with 16 bases between. The CDR3 has 14 residues. This CDR3 is CASTSPDGVTEAFF. In DNA, the CDR3 is TGTGCCAGCACCTCCCCTGATGGGGTCACTGAAGCTTTCTTT.